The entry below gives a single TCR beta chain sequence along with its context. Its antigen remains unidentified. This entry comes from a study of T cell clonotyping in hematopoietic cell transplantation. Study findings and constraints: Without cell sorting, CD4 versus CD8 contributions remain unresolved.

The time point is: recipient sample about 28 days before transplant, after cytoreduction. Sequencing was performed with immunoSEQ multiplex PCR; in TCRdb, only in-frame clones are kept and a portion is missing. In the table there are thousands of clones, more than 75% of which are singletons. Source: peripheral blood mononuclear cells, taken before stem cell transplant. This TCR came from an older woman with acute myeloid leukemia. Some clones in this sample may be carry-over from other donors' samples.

The chain's CDR3 is CATSRILAGEQFF. The CDR3 bases are TGTGCCACCAGCAGAATACTAGCGGGGGAGCAGTTCTTC. The rearrangement links TRBV15 to TRBJ2-1; 10 bases fit TRBD2. CDR1 is LNHNV and CDR2 is YYDKDF in the germline V gene (reference sequence). V dropped 2 bases and J dropped 10; count of bases not matched to a gene: 2. The CDR3 loop spans 13 amino acids.